The 2 T cell receptor beta chains presented below share a single source sample, sequenced in a study of spatial heterogeneity in lung cancer. TCRdb itself ran the 5' RACE reads through MiXCR, one entry per CDR3 protein. The sample records about 2,700 distinct CDR3 sequences, about 9.1% being singletons. Time point described: sample taken at primary tumor resection. Unsorted whole RNA samples from tumor, nontumor lung or frozen PBMC were sequenced. The sample was normal lung tissue next to the tumor, taken at surgery. Source of these receptors: a male donor with early-stage non-small cell lung cancer.

This clonotype is medium-sized (0.01 to 0.1%). A library prepared for alpha chains yielded this beta chain as an off-target read; its size is of little meaning. V and J are TRBV7-2 and TRBJ1-3; D call uncertain. V lost 1 base and J lost 2, with 6 bases in between. CDR3 length: 14 amino acids. Germline lookup yields CDR1 SGHTA and CDR2 FQGNSA. CDR3: CASSLVRAGNTIYF. CDR3 nucleotide sequence: TGTGCCAGCAGCTTAGTGAGGGCTGGAAACACCATATATTTT.

This clonotype has ten or more counts. Because the library targeted alpha chains, this beta chain is an off-target read whose size means little. The chain links TRBV13 to TRBJ2-7, with 8 bases fitting TRBD2. Per germline, CDR1 PRHDT and CDR2 FYEKMQ (reference sequence). V gave up 5 bases and J gave up 4 bases; unmatched junction bases: 10. This CDR3 contains 15 residues. The CDR3 sequence is CASSPAAGGEYEQYF. In DNA form, the CDR3 reads TGTGCCAGCAGCCCCGCGGCGGGGGGAGAATACGAGCAGTACTTC.